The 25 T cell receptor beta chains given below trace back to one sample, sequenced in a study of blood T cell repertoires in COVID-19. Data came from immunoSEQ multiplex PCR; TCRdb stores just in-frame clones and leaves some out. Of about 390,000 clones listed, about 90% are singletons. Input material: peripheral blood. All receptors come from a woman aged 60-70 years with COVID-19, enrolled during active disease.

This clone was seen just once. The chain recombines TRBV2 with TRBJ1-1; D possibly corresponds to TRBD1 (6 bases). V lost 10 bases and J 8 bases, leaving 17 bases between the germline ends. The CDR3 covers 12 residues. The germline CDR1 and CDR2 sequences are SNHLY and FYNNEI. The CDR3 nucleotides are TGTGCCACACGGGGGGGGCTGAGGGAAGCTTTCTTT. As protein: CATRGGLREAFF.

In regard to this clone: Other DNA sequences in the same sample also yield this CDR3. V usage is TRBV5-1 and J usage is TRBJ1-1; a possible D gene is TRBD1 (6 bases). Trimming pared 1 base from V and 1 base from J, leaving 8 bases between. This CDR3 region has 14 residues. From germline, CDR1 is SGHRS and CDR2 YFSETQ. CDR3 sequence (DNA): TGCGCCAGCAGCTTGACAGGGCGGAACACTGAAGCTTTCTTT. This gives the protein CASSLTGRNTEAFF.

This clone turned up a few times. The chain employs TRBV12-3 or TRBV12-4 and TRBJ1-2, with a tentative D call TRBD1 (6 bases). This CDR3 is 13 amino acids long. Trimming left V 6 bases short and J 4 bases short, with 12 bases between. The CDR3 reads CASRLGQFYGYTF. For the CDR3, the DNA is TGTGCCAGCAGACTCGGACAGTTCTATGGCTACACCTTC.

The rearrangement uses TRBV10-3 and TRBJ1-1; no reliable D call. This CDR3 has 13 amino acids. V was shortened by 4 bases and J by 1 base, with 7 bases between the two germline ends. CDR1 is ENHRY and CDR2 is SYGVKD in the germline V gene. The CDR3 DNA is TGTGCCATCAGTGTTGGAGGGAACACTGAAGCTTTCTTT. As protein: CAISVGGNTEAFF.

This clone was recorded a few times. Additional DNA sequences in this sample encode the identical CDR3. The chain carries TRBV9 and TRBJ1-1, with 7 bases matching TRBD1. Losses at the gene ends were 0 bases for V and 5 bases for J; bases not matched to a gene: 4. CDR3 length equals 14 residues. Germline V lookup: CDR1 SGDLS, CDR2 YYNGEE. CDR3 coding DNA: TGTGCCAGCAGCGTAGGACAGGGTGGTACTGAAGCTTTCTTT. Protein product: CASSVGQGGTEAFF.

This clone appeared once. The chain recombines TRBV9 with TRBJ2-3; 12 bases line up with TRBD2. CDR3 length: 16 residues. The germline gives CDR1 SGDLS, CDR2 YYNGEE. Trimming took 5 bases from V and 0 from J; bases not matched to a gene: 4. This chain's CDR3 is CASSPSGGASTDTQYF. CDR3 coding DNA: TGTGCCAGCAGTCCTAGCGGGGGGGCTAGCACAGATACGCAGTATTTT.

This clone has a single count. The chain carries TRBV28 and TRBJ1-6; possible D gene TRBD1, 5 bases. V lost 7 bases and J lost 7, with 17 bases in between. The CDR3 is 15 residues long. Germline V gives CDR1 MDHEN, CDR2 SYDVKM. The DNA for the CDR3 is TGTGCCAGCACTTGGAACAGGTCTCCGAATTCACCCCTCCACTTT. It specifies CASTWNRSPNSPLHF.

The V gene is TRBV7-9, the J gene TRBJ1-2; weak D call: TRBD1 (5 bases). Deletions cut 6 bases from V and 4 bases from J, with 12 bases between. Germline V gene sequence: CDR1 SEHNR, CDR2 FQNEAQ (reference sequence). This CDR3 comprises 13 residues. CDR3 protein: CASSLGHLYGYTF. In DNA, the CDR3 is TGTGCCAGCAGTCTAGGACACCTCTATGGCTACACCTTC.

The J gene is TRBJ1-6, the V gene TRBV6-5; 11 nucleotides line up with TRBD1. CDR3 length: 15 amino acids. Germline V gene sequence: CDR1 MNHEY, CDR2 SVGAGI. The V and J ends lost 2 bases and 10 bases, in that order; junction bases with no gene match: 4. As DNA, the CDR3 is TGTGCCAGCAGTTACAAATGGACAGGGGGCTCACCCCTCCACTTT. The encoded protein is CASSYKWTGGSPLHF.

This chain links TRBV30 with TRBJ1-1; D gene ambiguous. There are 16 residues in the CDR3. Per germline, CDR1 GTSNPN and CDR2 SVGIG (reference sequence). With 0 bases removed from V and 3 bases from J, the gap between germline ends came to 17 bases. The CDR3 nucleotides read TGTGCCTGGAGTGTTGCCCGATTTGGAGAGGACACTGAAGCTTTCTTT. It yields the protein CAWSVARFGEDTEAFF.

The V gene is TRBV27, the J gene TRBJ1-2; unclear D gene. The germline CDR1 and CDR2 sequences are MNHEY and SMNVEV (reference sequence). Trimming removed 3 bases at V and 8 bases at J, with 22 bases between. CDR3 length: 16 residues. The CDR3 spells CASSLRKEGGSRGYTF. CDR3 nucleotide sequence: TGTGCCAGCAGTTTGCGGAAGGAGGGCGGATCTCGAGGCTACACCTTC.

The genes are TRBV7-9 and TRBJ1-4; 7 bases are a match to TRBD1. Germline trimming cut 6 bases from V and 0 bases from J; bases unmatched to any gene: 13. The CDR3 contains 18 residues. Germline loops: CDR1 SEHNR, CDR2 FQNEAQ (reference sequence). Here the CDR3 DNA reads TGTGCCAGCAGATCCCGTCGGGACAGAACAACAACTAATGAAAAACTGTTTTTT. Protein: CASRSRRDRTTTNEKLFF.

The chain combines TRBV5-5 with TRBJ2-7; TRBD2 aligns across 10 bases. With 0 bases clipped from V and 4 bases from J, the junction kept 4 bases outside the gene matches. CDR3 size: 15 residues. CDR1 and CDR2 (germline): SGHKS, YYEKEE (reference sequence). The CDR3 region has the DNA TGTGCCAGCAGCTTGGCTAGCGGGGGACCTTACGAGCAGTACTTC. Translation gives CASSLASGGPYEQYF.

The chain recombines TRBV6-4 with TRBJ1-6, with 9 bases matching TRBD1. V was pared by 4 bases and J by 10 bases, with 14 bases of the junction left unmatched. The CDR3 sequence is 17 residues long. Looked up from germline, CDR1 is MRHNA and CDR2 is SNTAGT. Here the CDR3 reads CASSAPDTGTGYSPLHF. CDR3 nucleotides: TGTGCCAGCAGTGCCCCCGATACCGGGACAGGGTACTCACCCCTCCACTTT.

The CDR3 here is CASSQAQTSGGETQYF. CDR3 DNA: TGTGCCAGCAGCCAAGCCCAGACTAGCGGGGGGGAGACCCAGTACTTC. The chain links TRBV3-1 (or the pseudogene TRBV3-2) to TRBJ2-5, with 13 bases aligning to TRBD2. The junction had 4 bases not matched to a gene; V was cut back by 1 base and J by 5 bases. Germline V lookup: CDR1 LGHDT, CDR2 YNNKEL (reference sequence). The CDR3 has 16 amino acids.

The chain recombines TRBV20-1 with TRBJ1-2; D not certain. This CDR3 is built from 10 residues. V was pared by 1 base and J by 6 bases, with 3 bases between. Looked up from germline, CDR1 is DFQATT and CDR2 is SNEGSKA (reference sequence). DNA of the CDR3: TGCAGTGCTAGAGTTAATGGCTACACCTTC. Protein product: CSARVNGYTF.

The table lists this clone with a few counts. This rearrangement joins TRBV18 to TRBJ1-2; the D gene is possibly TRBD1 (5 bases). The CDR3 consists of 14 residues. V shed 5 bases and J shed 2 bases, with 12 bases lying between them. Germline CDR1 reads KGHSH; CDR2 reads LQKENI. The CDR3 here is CASSAGTANYGYTF. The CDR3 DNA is TGTGCCAGCTCAGCGGGGACCGCGAACTATGGCTACACCTTC.

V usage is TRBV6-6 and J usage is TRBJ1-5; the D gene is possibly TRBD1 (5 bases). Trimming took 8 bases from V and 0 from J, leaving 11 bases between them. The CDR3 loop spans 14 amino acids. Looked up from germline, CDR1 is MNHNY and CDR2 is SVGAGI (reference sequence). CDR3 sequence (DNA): TGTGCCAGCCAGGGAATGCTTAGCAATCAGCCCCAGCATTTT. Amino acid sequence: CASQGMLSNQPQHF.

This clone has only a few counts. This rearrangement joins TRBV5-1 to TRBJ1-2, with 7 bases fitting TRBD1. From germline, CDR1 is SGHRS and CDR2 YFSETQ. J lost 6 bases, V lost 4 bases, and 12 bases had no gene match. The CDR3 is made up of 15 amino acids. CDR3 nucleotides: TGCGCCAGCAGCCGCGTACAGGGGACCGGTGATGGCTACACCTTC. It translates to CASSRVQGTGDGYTF.

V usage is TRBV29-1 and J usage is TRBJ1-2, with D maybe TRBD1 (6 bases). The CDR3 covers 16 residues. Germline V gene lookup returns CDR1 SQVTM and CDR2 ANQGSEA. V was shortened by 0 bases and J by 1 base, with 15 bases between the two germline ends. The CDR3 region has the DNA TGCAGCGTTGAAGAGGTGGGAAGGGGGAATAACTATGGCTACACCTTC. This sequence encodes CSVEEVGRGNNYGYTF.

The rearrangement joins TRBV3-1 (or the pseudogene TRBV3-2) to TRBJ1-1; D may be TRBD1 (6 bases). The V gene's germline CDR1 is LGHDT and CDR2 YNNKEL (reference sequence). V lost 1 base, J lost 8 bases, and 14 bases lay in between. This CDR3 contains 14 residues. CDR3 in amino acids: CASSQGAGGREAFF. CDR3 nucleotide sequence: TGTGCCAGCAGCCAAGGTGCGGGGGGCAGGGAAGCTTTCTTT.

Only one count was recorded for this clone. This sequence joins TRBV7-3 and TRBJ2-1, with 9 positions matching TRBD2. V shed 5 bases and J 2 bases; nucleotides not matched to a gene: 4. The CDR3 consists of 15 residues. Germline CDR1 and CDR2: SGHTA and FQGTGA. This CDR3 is CASSPAGGAYNEQFF. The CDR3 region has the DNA TGTGCCAGCAGCCCTGCGGGGGGGGCCTACAATGAGCAGTTCTTC.

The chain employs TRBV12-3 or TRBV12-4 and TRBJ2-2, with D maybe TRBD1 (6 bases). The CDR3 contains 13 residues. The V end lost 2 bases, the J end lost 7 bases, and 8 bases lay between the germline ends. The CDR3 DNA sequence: TGTGCCAGCAGTTTAAAGGGGGTCGGGGAGCTGTTTTTT. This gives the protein CASSLKGVGELFF.

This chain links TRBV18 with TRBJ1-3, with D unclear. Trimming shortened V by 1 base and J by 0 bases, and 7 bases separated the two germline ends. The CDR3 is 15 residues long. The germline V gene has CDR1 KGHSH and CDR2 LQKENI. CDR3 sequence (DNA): TGTGCCAGCTCACCACAATCCAGCTCTGGAAACACCATATATTTT. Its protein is CASSPQSSSGNTIYF.

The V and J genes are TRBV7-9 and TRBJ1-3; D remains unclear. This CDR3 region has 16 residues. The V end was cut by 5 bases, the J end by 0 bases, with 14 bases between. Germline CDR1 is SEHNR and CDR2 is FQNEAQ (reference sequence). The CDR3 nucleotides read TGTGCCAGCAGCCTCGCCGGAGAGGGCTCTGGAAACACCATATATTTT. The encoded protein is CASSLAGEGSGNTIYF.